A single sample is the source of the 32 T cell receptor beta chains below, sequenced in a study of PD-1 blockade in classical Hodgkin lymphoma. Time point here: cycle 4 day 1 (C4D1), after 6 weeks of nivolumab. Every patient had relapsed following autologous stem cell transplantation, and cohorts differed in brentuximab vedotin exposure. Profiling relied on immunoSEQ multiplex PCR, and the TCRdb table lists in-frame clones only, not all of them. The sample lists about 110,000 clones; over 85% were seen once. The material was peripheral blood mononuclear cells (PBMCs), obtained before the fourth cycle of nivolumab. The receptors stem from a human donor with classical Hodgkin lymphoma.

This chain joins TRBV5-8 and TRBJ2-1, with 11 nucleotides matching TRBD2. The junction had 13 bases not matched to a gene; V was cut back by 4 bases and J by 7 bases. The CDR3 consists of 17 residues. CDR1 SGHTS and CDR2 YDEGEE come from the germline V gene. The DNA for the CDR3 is TGTGCCAGCAGCCCTACCACTACTAGCGGGAGTTATAATGAGCAGTTCTTC. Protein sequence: CASSPTTTSGSYNEQFF.

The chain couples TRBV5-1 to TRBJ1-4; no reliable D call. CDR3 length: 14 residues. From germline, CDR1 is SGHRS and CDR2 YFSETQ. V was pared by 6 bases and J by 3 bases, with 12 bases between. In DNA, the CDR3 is TGCGCCAGCAATCAAGGAGTGGCTAATGAAAAACTGTTTTTT. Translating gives CASNQGVANEKLFF.

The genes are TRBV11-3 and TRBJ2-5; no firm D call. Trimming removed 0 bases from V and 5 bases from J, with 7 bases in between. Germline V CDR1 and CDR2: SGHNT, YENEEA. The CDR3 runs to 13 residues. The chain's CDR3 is CASSLDGGETQYF. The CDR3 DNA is TGTGCCAGCAGCTTAGATGGTGGGGAGACCCAGTACTTC.

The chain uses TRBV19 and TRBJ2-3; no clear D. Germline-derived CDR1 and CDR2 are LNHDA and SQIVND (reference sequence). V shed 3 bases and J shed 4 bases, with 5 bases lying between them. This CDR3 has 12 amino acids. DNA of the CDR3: TGTGCCAGTAGTATGTTGGCAGATACGCAGTATTTT. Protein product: CASSMLADTQYF.

CDR3 protein: CASSLGGVKNEQFF. CDR3 bases: TGTGCCAGCAGCTTAGGGGGGGTTAAAAATGAGCAGTTCTTC. This chain joins TRBV7-9 and TRBJ2-1; maybe TRBD2 (6 bases). The CDR3 loop spans 14 amino acids. Trimming stripped 1 base from V and 7 bases from J, with 11 bases between. CDR1 is SEHNR, CDR2 FQNEAQ, per germline (reference sequence).

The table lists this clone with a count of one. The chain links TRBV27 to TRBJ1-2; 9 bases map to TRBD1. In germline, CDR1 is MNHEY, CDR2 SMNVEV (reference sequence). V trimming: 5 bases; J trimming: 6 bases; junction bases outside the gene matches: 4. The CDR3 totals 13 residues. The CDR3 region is CASSPWTGDGYTF. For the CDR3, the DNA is TGTGCCAGCAGTCCGTGGACAGGGGATGGCTACACCTTC.

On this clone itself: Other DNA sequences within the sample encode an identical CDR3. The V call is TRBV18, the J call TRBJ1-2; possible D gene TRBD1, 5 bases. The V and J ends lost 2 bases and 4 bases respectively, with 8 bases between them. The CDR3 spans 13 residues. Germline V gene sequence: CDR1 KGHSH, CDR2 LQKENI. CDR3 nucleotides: TGTGCCAGCTCACCAGACGGGACCTATGGCTACACCTTC. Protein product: CASSPDGTYGYTF.

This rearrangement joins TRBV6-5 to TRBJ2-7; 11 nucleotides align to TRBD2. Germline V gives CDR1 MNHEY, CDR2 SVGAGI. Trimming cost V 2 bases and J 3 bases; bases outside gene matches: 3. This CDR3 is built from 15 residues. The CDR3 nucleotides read TGTGCCAGCAGTTACGCCGGGACTAGCGGCTACGAGCAGTACTTC. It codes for CASSYAGTSGYEQYF.

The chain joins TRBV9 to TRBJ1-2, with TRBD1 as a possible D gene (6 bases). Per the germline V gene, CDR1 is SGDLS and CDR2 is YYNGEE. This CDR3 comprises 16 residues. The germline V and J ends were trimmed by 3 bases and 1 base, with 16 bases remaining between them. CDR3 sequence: CASSATQGRDNYGYTF. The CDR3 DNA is TGTGCCAGCAGCGCCACCCAGGGGAGAGATAACTATGGCTACACCTTC.

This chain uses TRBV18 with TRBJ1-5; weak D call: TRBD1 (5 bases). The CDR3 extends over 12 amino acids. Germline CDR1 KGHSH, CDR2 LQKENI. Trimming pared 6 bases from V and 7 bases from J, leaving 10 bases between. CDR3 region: CASSGEGQPQHF. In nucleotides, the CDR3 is TGTGCCAGCTCGGGGGAGGGGCAGCCCCAGCATTTT. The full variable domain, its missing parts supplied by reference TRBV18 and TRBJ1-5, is NAGVMQNPRHLVRRRGQEARLRCSPMKGHSHVYWYRQLPEEGLKFMVYLQKENIIDESGMPKERFSAEFPKEGPSILRIQQVVRGDSAAYFCASSGEGQPQHFGDGTRLSIL.

The CDR3 DNA reads TGTGCCTGGGGGGCCCCGGGATCGGGCTATGGCTACACCTTC. Protein product: CAWGAPGSGYGYTF. This chain connects TRBV30 to TRBJ1-2, with D maybe TRBD1 (5 bases). Germline V gene sequence: CDR1 GTSNPN, CDR2 SVGIG (reference sequence). CDR3 length: 14 residues. V was cut by 5 bases and J by 4 bases, with 17 bases left in between.

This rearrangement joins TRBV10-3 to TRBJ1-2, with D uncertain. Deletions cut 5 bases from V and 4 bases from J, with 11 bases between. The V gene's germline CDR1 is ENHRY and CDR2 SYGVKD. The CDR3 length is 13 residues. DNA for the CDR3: TGTGCCATCAGTCCTGTGGCAGGCTATGGCTACACCTTC. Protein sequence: CAISPVAGYGYTF.

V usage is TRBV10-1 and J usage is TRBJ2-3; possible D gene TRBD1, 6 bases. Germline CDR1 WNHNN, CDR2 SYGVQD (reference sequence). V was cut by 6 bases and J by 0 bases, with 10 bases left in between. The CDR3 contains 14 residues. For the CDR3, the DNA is TGCGCCAGCAGGGACAGAGCTAGCACAGATACGCAGTATTTT. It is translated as CASRDRASTDTQYF.

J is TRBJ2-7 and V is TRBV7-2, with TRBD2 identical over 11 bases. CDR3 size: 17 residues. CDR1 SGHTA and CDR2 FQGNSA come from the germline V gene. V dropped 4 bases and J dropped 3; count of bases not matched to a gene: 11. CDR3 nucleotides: TGTGCCAGCAGCTCCGGGACAGGACTAGCGGGCTACTACGAGCAGTACTTC. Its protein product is CASSSGTGLAGYYEQYF.

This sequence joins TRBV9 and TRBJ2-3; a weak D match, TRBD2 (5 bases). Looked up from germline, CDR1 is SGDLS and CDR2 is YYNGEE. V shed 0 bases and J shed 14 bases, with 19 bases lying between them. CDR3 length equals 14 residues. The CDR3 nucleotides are TGTGCCAGCAGCGTAGGAGGTGCCGGCCCGGAGGTGTATTTT. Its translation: CASSVGGAGPEVYF.

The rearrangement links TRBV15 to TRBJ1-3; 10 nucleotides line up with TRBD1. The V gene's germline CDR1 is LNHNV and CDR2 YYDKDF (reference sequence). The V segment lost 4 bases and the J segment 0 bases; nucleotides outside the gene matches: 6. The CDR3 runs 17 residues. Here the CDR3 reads CATSTRTGGISGNTIYF. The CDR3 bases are TGTGCCACCAGCACACGGACAGGGGGTATCTCTGGAAACACCATATATTTT.

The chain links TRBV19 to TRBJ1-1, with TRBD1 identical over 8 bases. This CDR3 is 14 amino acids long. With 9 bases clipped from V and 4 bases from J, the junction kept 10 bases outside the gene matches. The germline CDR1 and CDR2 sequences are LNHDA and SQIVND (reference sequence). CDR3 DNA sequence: TGTGCCAGCAATCAGGGGGCGGATAGCACTGAAGCTTTCTTT. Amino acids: CASNQGADSTEAFF.

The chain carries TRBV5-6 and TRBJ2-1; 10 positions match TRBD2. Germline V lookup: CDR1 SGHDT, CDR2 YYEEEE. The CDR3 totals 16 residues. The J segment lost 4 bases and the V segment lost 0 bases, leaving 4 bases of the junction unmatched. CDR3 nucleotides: TGTGCCAGCAGCTTGGGGGGGACTAGCGCGTACAATGAGCAGTTCTTC. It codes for CASSLGGTSAYNEQFF.

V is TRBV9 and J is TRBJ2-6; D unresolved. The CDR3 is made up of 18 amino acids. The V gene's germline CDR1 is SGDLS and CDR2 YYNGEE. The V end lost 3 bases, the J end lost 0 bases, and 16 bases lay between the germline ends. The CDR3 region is CASSASPGSSSGANVLTF. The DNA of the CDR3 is TGTGCCAGCAGCGCCTCCCCGGGTTCGAGCTCTGGGGCCAACGTCCTGACTTTC.

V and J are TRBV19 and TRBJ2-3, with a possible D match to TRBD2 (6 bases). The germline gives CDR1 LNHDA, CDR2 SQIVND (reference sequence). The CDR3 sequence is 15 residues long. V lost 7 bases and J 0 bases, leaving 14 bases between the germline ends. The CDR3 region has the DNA TGTGCCAGTACACGTGGCGGGATGAGCACAGATACGCAGTATTTT. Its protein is CASTRGGMSTDTQYF.

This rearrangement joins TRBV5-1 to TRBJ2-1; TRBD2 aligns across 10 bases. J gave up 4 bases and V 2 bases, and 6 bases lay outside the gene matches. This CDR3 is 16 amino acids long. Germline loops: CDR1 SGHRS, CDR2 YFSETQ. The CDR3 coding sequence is TGCGCCAGCAGCTTAGGGACTAGCGTCGGGTACAATGAGCAGTTCTTC. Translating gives CASSLGTSVGYNEQFF.

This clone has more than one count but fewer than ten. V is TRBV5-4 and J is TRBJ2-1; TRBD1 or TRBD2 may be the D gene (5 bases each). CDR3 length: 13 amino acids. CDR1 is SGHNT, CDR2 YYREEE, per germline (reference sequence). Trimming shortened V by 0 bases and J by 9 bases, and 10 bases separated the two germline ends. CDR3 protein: CASSLGRDPEQFF. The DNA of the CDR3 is TGTGCCAGCAGCTTGGGCCGGGACCCTGAGCAGTTCTTC.

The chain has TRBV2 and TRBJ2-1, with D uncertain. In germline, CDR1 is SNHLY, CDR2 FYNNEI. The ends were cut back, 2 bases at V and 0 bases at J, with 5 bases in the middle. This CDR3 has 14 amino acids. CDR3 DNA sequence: TGTGCCAGCAGTGAAATGAGCTCCTACAATGAGCAGTTCTTC. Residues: CASSEMSSYNEQFF.

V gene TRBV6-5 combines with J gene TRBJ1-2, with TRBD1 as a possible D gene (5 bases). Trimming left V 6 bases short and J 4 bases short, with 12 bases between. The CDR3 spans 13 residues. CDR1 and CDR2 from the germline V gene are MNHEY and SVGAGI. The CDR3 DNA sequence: TGTGCCAGCAGCCCGGACACAGTCTATGGCTACACCTTC. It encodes CASSPDTVYGYTF.

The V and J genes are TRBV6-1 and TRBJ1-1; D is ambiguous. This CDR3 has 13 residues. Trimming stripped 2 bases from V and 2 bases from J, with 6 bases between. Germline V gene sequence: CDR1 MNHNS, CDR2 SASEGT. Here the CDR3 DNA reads TGTGCCAGCAGTGAACGCGGAAACACTGAAGCTTTCTTT. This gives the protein CASSERGNTEAFF.

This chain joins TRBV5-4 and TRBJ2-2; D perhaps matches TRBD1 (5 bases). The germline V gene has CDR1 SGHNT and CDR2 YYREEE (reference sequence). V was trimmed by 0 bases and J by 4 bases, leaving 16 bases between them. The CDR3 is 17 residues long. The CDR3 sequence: CASSLGARRRGTGELFF. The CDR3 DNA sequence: TGTGCCAGCAGCTTGGGGGCCCGGCGTAGGGGCACCGGGGAGCTGTTTTTT.

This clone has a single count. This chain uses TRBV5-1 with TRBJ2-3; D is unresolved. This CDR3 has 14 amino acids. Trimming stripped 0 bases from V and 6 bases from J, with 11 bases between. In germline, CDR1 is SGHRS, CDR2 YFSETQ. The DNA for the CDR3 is TGCGCCAGCAGCTTGGTGCTACCAGCGGATACGCAGTATTTT. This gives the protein CASSLVLPADTQYF.

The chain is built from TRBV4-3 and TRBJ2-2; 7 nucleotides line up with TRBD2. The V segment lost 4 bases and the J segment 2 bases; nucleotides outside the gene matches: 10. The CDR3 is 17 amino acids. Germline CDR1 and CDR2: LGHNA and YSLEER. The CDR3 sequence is CASSPESGTENTGELFF. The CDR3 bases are TGCGCCAGCAGCCCAGAAAGCGGGACGGAAAACACCGGGGAGCTGTTTTTT.

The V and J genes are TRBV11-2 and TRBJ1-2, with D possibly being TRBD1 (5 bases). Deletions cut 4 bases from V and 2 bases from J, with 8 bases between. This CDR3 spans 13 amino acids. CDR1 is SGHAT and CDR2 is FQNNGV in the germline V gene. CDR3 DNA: TGTGCCAGCAGCTCTGGGGGGAACTATGGCTACACCTTC. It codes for CASSSGGNYGYTF.

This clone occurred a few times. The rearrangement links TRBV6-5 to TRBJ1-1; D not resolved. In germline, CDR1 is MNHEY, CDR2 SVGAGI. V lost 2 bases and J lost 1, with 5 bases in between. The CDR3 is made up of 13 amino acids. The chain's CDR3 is CASSYAGNTEAFF. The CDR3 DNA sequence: TGTGCCAGCAGTTACGCGGGGAACACTGAAGCTTTCTTT.

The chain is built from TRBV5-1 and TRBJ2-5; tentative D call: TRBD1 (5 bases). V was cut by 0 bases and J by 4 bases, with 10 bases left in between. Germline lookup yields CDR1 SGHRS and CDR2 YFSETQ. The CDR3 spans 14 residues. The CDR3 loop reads CASSLAGGAETQYF. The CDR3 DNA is TGCGCCAGCAGCTTGGCAGGTGGGGCAGAGACCCAGTACTTC.

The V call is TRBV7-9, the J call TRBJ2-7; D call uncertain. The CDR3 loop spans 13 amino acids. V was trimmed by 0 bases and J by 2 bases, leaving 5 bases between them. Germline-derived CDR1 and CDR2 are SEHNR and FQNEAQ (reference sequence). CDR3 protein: CASSLAATYEQYF. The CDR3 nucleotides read TGTGCCAGCAGCTTAGCTGCAACCTACGAGCAGTACTTC.